The clone carrying this T cell receptor beta chain was seen more than once but under ten times. Germline CDR1 and CDR2: MGHRA and YSYEKL. CDR3 length equals 17 residues. V was shortened by 1 base and J by 6 bases, with 21 bases between the two germline ends. Amplified TCR beta CDR3 regions came from RNA transcripts. Researchers ran a first-round RT-PCR on the TCR CDR3 using the HTBI primer set. TCRdb itself ran the multiplex PCR reads through MiXCR, one entry per CDR3 protein. The sample contains about 770,000 distinct CDR3 sequences, approximately 18% of which appear only once. The sample is drawn from a study of T cells in Graves' hyperthyroidism and ophthalmopathy.

The V and J genes are TRBV4-1 and TRBJ1-2, with D maybe TRBD1 (5 bases). The source is a woman aged 45-60 years with Graves' hyperthyroidism that later progressed to Graves' ophthalmopathy. Specimen: blood. In DNA form, the CDR3 reads TGCGCCAGCAGCCAAGTTGAAGGGACGAGGGGTAGGGATGGCTACACCTTC. This encodes CASSQVEGTRGRDGYTF.